A selection of T cell receptor beta chains follows, all from one sample in a study of molecular identifiers for immune sequencing clone quantification. TCRdb re-analysed the PCR reads in MiXCR, keeping a single row per CDR3 protein. The profile shows some 40,000 distinct CDR3 sequences, 20% to 25% of them singletons. The sequenced material came from naive CD8+ T cells from blood, with Jurkat cell RNA spiked in. All receptors derive from a human donor in good health. Some libraries in this study had Jurkat cell RNA spiked in. The CDR3 runs from the conserved cysteine through the conserved F or W. A D gene is named only where the DNA matches it firmly. Size is omitted from some rows. Given values are once, few, many or a class for expanded clones.

cdr3_length clone_size j_call v_call d_call cdr3_nt cdr3_aa
11 few TRBJ2-1 TRBV13 - TGTGCCAGCAGCCCCGGGACAAAGCAGTTCTTC CASSPGTKQFF
16 many TRBJ2-3 TRBV20-1 TRBD1 TGCAGTGCTAGAGTGAAGAGGGACAGCCGTCCAGTTACGCAGTATTTT CSARVKRDSRPVTQYF
13 many TRBJ2-3 TRBV30 - TGTGCCTGGAGTGCCCTACACACAGATACGCAGTATTTT CAWSALHTDTQYF
18 - TRBJ2-1 TRBV4-2 TRBD2 TGTGCCAGCAGCCAAACCGTCCCTGCTAGCGGTAGTGGGTATGGGCAGTTCTTC CASSQTVPASGSGYGQFF
15 many TRBJ1-4 TRBV4-3 - TGCGCCAGCAGCGCTCATACGATTAGTAATGAAAAACTGTTTTTT CASSAHTISNEKLFF
14 many TRBJ2-7 TRBV20-1 - TGCAGTGCTAGAGATCGAAACGATCCCTACGAGCAGTACTTC CSARDRNDPYEQYF
17 - TRBJ2-2 TRBV2 TRBD1 TGTGCCAGCAGTGAAGCTACGGTGACAGGGTTCACCGGGGAGCTGTTTTTT CASSEATVTGFTGELFF
13 many TRBJ2-1 TRBV4-3 - TGCGCCAGCAGCCAAGATGGGGGATACGAGCAGTTCTTC CASSQDGGYEQFF
20 medium-sized TRBJ2-4 TRBV4-3 - TGCGCCAGCAGCCAAGTCCGCTTAGGGGGCGGGAGTGTGTCCAAAAACATTCAGTACTTC CASSQVRLGGGSVSKNIQYF
15 many TRBJ2-7 TRBV2 - TGTGCCAGCACCGAGCAGGGGAGTTCCGGCTACGAGCAGTACTTC CASTEQGSSGYEQYF
13 once TRBJ2-3 TRBV28 - TGTGCCAGCAGGTTGCCGCCCCCAGATACGCAGTATTTC CASRLPPPDTQYF
15 many TRBJ2-5 TRBV20-1 - TGCAGTGCTAGAGACTTCGGCGGGGAGAGGGAGACCCAGTACTTC CSARDFGGERETQYF
14 many TRBJ2-3 TRBV5-4 TRBD1 TGTGCCAGCAGCTGGACAGGGGATGCGGATACGCAGTATTTT CASSWTGDADTQYF
13 few TRBJ1-1 TRBV19 - TGTGCCAGTAGCCTCGGGATGAACACTGAAGCTTTCTTT CASSLGMNTEAFF
15 many TRBJ2-3 TRBV4-2 - TGTGCCAGCAGCCCTTCGGGTCTTATCACAGATACGCAGTATTTT CASSPSGLITDTQYF
15 many TRBJ1-5 TRBV4-3 - TGCGCCAGCAGCCAAGATGGAGGGTCCGGCCAGCCCCAGCATTTT CASSQDGGSGQPQHF
15 many TRBJ2-2 TRBV4-3 - TGCGCCAGCAGCCAAGATGGGACCACCACCGGGGAGCTGTTTTTT CASSQDGTTTGELFF
15 - TRBJ2-3 TRBV4-3 TRBD2 TGCGCCAGCAGCCCTAGCGGGAATCCGCTGGATACGCAGTATTTT CASSPSGNPLDTQYF
14 many TRBJ2-3 TRBV7-2 TRBD1 TGTGCCAGCTCCGGGACAGGTTGGACAGATACGCAGTATTTT CASSGTGWTDTQYF
15 many TRBJ2-5 TRBV7-7 - TGTGCCAGCAGCCCTACCCCTGGGATAAGTGAGACCCAGTACTTC CASSPTPGISETQYF
17 many TRBJ1-3 TRBV4-3 - TGCGCCAGCAGCCAATCCGACAATCCCGTCTCTGGAAACACCATATATTTT CASSQSDNPVSGNTIYF
15 many TRBJ2-7 TRBV19 - TGTGCCAGTAGTATAGCGGGTGACAGCACCTACGAGCAGTACTTC CASSIAGDSTYEQYF
15 few TRBJ1-4 TRBV7-9 TRBD1 TGTGCCAGCAGCTTAACGGGACAGGGAAATGAAGAACTGTTTTTT CASSLTGQGNEELFF
17 many TRBJ1-5 TRBV6-1 - TGTGCCAGTCGCCTCGACAGAGCCATCCATAGCAATCAGCCCCAGCATTTT CASRLDRAIHSNQPQHF
13 many TRBJ2-1 TRBV11-2 - TGTGCCAGCCGGAGACCGTCGTACAATGAGCAGTTCTTC CASRRPSYNEQFF
13 - TRBJ2-7 TRBV20-1 - TGCAGTGCTGTACTAGTGGGAGATTACGAGCAGTACTTC CSAVLVGDYEQYF
14 - TRBJ2-7 TRBV4-3 TRBD1 TGCGCCAGCGCCTCCGGGACAGGGGGCTACGAGCGGTGCTTC CASASGTGGYERCF
13 many TRBJ2-7 TRBV7-9 - TGTGCCAGCAGCTTGCCAGGGGCCTGGGAGCAGTACTTC CASSLPGAWEQYF
13 few TRBJ2-1 TRBV7-9 - TGTGCCAGCAGCTTAGAGCAGTACAATGAGCAGTTCTTC CASSLEQYNEQFF
14 - TRBJ2-7 TRBV27 TRBD1 TGTGCCAGCAGTTACCTGGACAGGGCCTACGAGCAGTACTTC CASSYLDRAYEQYF
16 many TRBJ2-4 TRBV12-3/TRBV12-4 TRBD2 TGTGCCAGCAGTCCGCTAGCGGGAGGGCCAGGAAACATTCAGTACTTC CASSPLAGGPGNIQYF
14 - TRBJ1-5 TRBV29-1 TRBD1 TGCAGCGTGATACAGGGGGATAGCAATCAGCCCCAGCATTTT CSVIQGDSNQPQHF
14 many TRBJ2-7 TRBV25-1 - TGTGCCAGCAGTGAGGACCTAGGGTCCTACGAGCAGTACTTC CASSEDLGSYEQYF
12 few TRBJ2-3 TRBV9 - TGTGCCAGCAGGGGGATCACAGATACGCAGTATTTT CASRGITDTQYF
15 many TRBJ2-1 TRBV3-1 TRBD2 TGTGCCAGCAGCAACCCTAGCGGTCCCTACAATGAGCAGTTCTTC CASSNPSGPYNEQFF
14 many TRBJ2-7 TRBV20-1 - TGCAGTGCTAGAGTTCGGGACTCGCCATACGAGCAGTACTTC CSARVRDSPYEQYF
16 many TRBJ2-2 TRBV24-1 - TGTGCCACCAGTGAGCCAGACAGCCCATACACCGGGGAGCTGTTTTTT CATSEPDSPYTGELFF
15 many TRBJ1-1 TRBV5-1 - TGCGCCAGCAGCTCCCAACAACAAATGAACACTGAAGCTTTCTTT CASSSQQQMNTEAFF
15 many TRBJ2-1 TRBV19 - TGTGCCAGTAGTCTAGGAACGGGACCCTACAATGAGCAGTTCTTC CASSLGTGPYNEQFF
13 many TRBJ1-1 TRBV10-3 - TGTGCCATCAGTGAGTATGGAGGCACTGAAGCTTTCTTT CAISEYGGTEAFF
17 many TRBJ2-3 TRBV4-3 - TGCGCCAGCAGCCAAGATCGGGTAGGGGTTGGCACAGATACGCAGTATTTT CASSQDRVGVGTDTQYF
17 - TRBJ2-3 TRBV13 - TGTGCCAGCGGCTTAGAGAGCGGGACACCAGGCACAGATACGCAGTATTTT CASGLESGTPGTDTQYF
11 many TRBJ2-5 TRBV27 - TGTGCCAGCAGCCGCGAAGAGACCCAGTACTTC CASSREETQYF
14 many TRBJ2-7 TRBV27 - TGTGCCAGCAGTTTAGGTGGGGTATCCTACGAGCAGTACTTC CASSLGGVSYEQYF
12 - TRBJ1-1 TRBV29-1 - TGCAGCGTTGCTGGTACCGAGGCTGAAGCTTTCTTT CSVAGTEAEAFF
14 - TRBJ2-3 TRBV12-3/TRBV12-4 TRBD2 TGTGCCAACAGTTTAGCGGGTAGAACAGATACGCAGTGTTTT CANSLAGRTDTQCF
12 once TRBJ2-7 TRBV11-2 TRBD2 TGTGCCAGCAGCTTTAGCGGGCTTGAGCAGTACTTC CASSFSGLEQYF
15 few TRBJ2-7 TRBV2 TRBD2 TGTGCCAGCATGGGACTAGCGGGAGTCTTCCACGAGCAGTACTTC CASMGLAGVFHEQYF
13 many TRBJ2-1 TRBV10-3 TRBD2 TGTGCCATCAGGGCTAGCGGGGGCGATGAGCAGTTCTTC CAIRASGGDEQFF
15 many TRBJ1-5 TRBV5-5 TRBD1 TGTGCCAGCAACCAGGGGACAGGGAGCAATCAGCCCCAGCATTTT CASNQGTGSNQPQHF
15 many TRBJ2-7 TRBV7-2 - TGTGCCAGCAGCTTAGCCCCAGCCCTGTTCTACGAGCAGTACTTC CASSLAPALFYEQYF
16 - TRBJ2-1 TRBV4-3 TRBD2 TGCGCCAGCAGCCAAGGACTAGCGGGCACCTACAAAGAGCAGTTCTTC CASSQGLAGTYKEQFF
19 many TRBJ2-5 TRBV11-2 TRBD2 TGTGCCAGCAGCTTAGATACGGGGGTAGCGGGGGGCCAGCAAGAGACCCAGTACTTC CASSLDTGVAGGQQETQYF
14 many TRBJ2-3 TRBV27 - TGTGCCAGCAGTTTATCAGGGTACGCAGATACGCAGTATTTT CASSLSGYADTQYF
15 - TRBJ1-1 TRBV6-5 - TGTGCCAGCAGTTACTCGACCAGCACCAACACTGAAGCTTTCTTT CASSYSTSTNTEAFF